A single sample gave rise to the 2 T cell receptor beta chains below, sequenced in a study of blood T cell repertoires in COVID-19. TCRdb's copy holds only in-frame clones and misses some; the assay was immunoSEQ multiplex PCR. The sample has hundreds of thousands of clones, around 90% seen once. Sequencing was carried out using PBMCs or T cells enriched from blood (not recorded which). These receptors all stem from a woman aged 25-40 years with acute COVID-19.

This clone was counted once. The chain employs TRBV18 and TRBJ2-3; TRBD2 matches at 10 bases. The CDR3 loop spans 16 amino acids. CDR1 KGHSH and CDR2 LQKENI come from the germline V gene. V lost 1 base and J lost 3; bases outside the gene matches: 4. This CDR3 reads CASSPLQLAGTDTQYF. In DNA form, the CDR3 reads TGTGCCAGCTCACCACTTCAACTAGCGGGAACAGATACGCAGTATTTT.

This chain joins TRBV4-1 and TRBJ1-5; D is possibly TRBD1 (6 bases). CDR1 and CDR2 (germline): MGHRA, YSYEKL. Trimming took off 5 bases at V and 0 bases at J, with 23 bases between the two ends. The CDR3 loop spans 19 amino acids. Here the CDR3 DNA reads TGCGCCAGCAGCGTTCCCAGGGACACGGAAAAAAGTAGCAATCAGCCCCAGCATTTT. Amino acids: CASSVPRDTEKSSNQPQHF.